This TCR beta chain was obtained from a study of CD8 T cells in ankylosing spondylitis. Germline V gene data show CDR1 as SGHAT and CDR2 as FQNNGV. The CDR3 totals 15 residues. V lost 2 bases to trimming and J lost 2 bases; unmatched junction nucleotides: 6. As concerns this clonotype: Its target is not known.

General study results and limits: Certain motif variants had earlier appeared in reactive arthritis synovial fluid and blood. Researchers reportedly found disease-linked clones significantly enriched in matched ankylosing spondylitis synovial fluid. For ankylosing spondylitis blood, a TCR beta motif of about eight highly homologous variants appeared characteristic.

TCRdb reprocessed the 5' RACE reads with MiXCR, giving one entry per CDR3 protein. The sample holds roughly 200,000 distinct CDR3 sequences, about 26% seen once. The receptor comes from a male donor with ankylosing spondylitis or in good health (not recorded which). Sample: blood, either unsorted or a sorted T cell fraction (not recorded which). This chain connects TRBV11-2 to TRBJ2-7, with TRBD2 matching 7 bases. CDR3 region: CASSLTPLAAYEQYF. As DNA, the CDR3 is TGTGCCAGCAGCTTAACCCCGCTAGCGGCCTACGAGCAGTACTTC.